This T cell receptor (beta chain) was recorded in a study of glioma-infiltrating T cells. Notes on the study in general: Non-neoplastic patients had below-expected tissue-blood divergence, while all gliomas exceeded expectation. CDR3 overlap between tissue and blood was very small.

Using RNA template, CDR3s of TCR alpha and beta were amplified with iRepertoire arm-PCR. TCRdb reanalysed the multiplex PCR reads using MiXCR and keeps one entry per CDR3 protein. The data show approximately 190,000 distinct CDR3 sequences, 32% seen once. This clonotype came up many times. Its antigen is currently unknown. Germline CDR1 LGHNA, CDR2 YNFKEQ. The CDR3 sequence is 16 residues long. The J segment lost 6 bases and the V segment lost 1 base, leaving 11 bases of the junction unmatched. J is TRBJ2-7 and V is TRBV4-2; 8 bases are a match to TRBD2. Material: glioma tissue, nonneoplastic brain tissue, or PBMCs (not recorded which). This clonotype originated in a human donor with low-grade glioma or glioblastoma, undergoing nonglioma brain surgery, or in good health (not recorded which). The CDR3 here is CASSQASGTSGVEQYF. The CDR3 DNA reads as TGTGCCAGCAGCCAAGCTTCCGGGACTAGTGGAGTCGAGCAGTACTTC.